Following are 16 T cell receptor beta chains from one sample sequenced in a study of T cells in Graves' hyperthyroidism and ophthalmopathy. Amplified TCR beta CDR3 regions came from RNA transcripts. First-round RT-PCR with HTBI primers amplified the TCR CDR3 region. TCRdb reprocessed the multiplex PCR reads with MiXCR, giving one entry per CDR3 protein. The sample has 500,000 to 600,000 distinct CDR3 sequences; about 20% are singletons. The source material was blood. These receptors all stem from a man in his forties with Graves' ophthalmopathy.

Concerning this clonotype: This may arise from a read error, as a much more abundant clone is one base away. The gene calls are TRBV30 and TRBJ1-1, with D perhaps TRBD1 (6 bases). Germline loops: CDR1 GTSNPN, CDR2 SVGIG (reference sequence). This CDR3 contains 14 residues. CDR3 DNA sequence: TGTGCCTGGAGTGCAGGGGTTAGAAACACTGAAGCTCTCTTT. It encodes CAWSAGVRNTEALF.

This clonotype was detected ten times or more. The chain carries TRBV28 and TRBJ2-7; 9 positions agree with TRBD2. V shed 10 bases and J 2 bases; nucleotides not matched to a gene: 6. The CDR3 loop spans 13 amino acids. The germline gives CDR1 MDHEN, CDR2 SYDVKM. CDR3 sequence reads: CATLSGSTYEQYF. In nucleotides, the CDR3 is TGTGCCACCCTTAGCGGGAGTACCTACGAGCAGTACTTC.

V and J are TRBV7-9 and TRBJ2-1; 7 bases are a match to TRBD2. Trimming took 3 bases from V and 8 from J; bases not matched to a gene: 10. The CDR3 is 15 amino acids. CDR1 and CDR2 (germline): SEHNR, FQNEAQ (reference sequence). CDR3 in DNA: TGTGCCAGCAGCTTTTTCCTAGCGGAGGATCATGAGCAGTTCTTC. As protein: CASSFFLAEDHEQFF.

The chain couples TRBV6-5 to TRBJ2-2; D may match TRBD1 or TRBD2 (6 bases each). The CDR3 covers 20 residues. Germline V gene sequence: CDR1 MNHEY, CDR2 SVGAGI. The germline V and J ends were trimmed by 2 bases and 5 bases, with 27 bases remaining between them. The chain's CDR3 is CASSYLPAEPGAGLTGELFF. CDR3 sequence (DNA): TGTGCCAGCAGTTACCTCCCAGCGGAACCGGGGGCCGGTCTAACCGGGGAGCTGTTTTTT.

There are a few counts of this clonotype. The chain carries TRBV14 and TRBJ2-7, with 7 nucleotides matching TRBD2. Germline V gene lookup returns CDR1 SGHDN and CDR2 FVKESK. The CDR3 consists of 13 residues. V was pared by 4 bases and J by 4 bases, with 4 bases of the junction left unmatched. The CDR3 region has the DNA TGTGCCAGCAGCCTCCAGGGAGGGTACGAGCAGTACTTC. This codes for CASSLQGGYEQYF.

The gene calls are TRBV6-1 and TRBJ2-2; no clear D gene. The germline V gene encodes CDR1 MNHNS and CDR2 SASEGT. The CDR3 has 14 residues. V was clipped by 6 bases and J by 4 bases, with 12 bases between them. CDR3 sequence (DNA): TGTGCCAGCAGCCGCAGGCTGGTCACCGGGGAGCTGTTTTTT. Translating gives CASSRRLVTGELFF.

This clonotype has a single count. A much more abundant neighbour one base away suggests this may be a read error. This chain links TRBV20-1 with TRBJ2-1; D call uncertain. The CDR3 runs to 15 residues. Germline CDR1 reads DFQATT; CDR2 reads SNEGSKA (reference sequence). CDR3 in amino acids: CSAPGAANSYNDQFF. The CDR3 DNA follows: TGCAGTGCTCCTGGCGCGGCCAACTCCTACAATGACCAGTTCTTC.

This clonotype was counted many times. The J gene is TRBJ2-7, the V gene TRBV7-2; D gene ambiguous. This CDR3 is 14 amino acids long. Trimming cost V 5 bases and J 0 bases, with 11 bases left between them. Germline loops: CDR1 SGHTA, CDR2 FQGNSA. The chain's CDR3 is CASSTPWVSYEQYF. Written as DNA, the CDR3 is TGTGCCAGCAGCACCCCTTGGGTCTCCTACGAGCAGTACTTC. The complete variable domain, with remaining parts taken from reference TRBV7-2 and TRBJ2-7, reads GAGVSQSPSNKVTEKGKDVELRCDPISGHTALYWYRQSLGQGLEFLIYFQGNSAPDKSGLPSDRFSAERTGGSVSTLTIQRTQQEDSAVYLCASSTPWVSYEQYFGPGTRLTVT.

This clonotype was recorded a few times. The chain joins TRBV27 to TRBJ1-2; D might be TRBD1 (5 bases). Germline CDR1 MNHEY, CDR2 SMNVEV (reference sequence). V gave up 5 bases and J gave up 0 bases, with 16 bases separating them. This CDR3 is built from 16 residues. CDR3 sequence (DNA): TGTGCCAGCAGTCCAACTTCCCGGGACGCTAACTATGGCTACACCTTC. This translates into CASSPTSRDANYGYTF.

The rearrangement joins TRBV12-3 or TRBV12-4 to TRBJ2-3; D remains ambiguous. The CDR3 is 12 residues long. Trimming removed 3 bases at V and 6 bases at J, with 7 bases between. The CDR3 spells CASSFSKDTQYF. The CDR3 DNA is TGTGCCAGCAGTTTTTCTAAGGATACGCAGTATTTT.

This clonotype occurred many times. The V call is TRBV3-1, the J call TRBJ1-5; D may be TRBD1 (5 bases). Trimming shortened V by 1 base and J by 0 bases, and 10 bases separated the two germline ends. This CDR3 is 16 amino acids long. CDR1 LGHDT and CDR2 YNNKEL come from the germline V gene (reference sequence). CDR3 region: CASSQGTPLSNQPQHF. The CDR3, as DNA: TGTGCCAGCAGCCAAGGGACACCCCTTAGCAATCAGCCCCAGCATTTT.

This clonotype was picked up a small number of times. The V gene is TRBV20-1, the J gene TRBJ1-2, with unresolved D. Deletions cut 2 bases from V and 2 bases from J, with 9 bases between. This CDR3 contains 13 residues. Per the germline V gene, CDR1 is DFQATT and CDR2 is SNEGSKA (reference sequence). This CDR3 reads CSARFTVNYGYTF. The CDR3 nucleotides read TGCAGTGCTAGATTTACAGTCAACTATGGCTACACCTTC.

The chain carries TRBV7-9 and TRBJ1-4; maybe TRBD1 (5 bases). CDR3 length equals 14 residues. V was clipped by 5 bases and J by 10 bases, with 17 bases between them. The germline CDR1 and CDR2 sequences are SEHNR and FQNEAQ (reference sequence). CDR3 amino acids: CASSPVGGEGKLFF. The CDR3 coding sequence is TGTGCCAGCAGCCCCGTTGGGGGGGAAGGAAAACTGTTTTTT.

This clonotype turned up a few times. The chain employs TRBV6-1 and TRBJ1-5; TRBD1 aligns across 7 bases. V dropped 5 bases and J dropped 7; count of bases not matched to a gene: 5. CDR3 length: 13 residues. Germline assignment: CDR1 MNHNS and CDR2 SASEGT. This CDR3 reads CASSQGGKQPQHF. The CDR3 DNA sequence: TGTGCCAGCAGTCAGGGGGGGAAACAGCCCCAGCATTTT.

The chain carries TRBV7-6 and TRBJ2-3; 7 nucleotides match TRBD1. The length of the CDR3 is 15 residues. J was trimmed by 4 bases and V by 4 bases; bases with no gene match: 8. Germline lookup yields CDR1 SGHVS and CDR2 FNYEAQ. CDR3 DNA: TGTGCCAGCAGCTCTACAGGGGCGGTGGCAGATACGCAGTATTTT. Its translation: CASSSTGAVADTQYF. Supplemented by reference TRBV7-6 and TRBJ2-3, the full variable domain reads GAGVSQSPRYKVTKRGQDVALRCDPISGHVSLYWYRQALGQGPEFLTYFNYEAQQDKSGLPNDRFSAERPEGSISTLTIQRTEQRDSAMYRCASSSTGAVADTQYFGPGTRLTVL.

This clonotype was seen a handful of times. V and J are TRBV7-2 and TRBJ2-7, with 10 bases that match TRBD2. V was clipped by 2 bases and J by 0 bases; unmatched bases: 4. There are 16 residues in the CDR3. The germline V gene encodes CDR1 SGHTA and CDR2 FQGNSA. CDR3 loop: CASSLIAGGSSYEQYF. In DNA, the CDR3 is TGTGCCAGCAGCTTAATAGCGGGGGGAAGCTCCTACGAGCAGTACTTC.